These T cell receptor beta chains were read from a single sample in a study of shared clonotypes between healthy human individuals. Produced via immunoSEQ multiplex PCR; TCRdb's table is partial and in-frame only. This sample has some 2,000,000 clones, with about 95% found just once. The sample taken for sequencing was naive CD4+ T cells sorted from blood. The receptors were gathered from a man between 18 and 29 years old in good health. The CDR3 runs from the conserved cysteine through the conserved F or W. A clone size is listed for some rows: how often the clone was seen (once, few, many), or a class if it is expanded.

TRBV5-6	TRBJ1-3	NA	CASSFYGNTIYF
TRBV27	TRBJ2-7	NA	CASSLHGQPSYEQYF
TRBV9	TRBJ1-6	NA	CASSAGAIGTTASPLHF
TRBV18	TRBJ2-5	few	CASSPRRQETQYF
TRBV7-9	TRBJ2-5	NA	CASSFGLAGAGETQYF
TRBV18	TRBJ2-1	NA	CASSPSSGSLYEQFF
TRBV7-2	TRBJ1-1	NA	CASSLGHLNTEAFF
TRBV30	TRBJ1-2	NA	CAWSDGQANFYGYTF
TRBV2	TRBJ2-3	NA	CATSLDRAATDTQYF
TRBV6-5	TRBJ2-7	NA	CASSHGLAGGYEQYF
TRBV6-1	TRBJ2-5	NA	CASSDGTSVPETQYF
TRBV5-1	TRBJ1-1	NA	CASSFTGFGNTEAFF
TRBV4-2	TRBJ2-5	NA	CASSHNRGGETQYF
TRBV6-6	TRBJ1-2	NA	CACGEGRLNYGYTF
TRBV4-1	TRBJ2-4	NA	CASSQDSYWQPKNIQYF
TRBV11-2	TRBJ2-5	many	CASSLDSGGPQETQYF
TRBV7-2	TRBJ2-3	NA	CASSFQVTQYF
TRBV5-1	TRBJ1-2	NA	CASSLEGVGYTF
TRBV19	TRBJ1-2	NA	CASFKYGTVYGYTF
TRBV7-3	TRBJ2-1	NA	CASGRTGVSYNEQFF
TRBV15	TRBJ1-2	NA	CATSRGTELYGYTF
TRBV7-5	TRBJ2-2	NA	CARSPGALGASNITGELFF
TRBV7-8	TRBJ2-7	NA	CASSFRWAHEQYF
TRBV6-1	TRBJ2-3	NA	CASSATGTTDTQYF
TRBV5-1	TRBJ1-2	NA	CASAKEAPHYGYTF
TRBV28	TRBJ1-2	NA	CASSTGGDYGYTF
TRBV7-6	TRBJ1-1	NA	CASSLGGGTEAFF
TRBV18	TRBJ2-6	NA	CASSTGISGANVLTF
TRBV25-1	TRBJ1-2	NA	CASSEPDRNYGYTF
TRBV7-9	TRBJ1-6	NA	CASSLKGGDSPLHF
TRBV2	TRBJ2-5	once	CASSLAGGPETQYF
TRBV7-3	TRBJ1-3	NA	CASSTGSSSGNTIYF
TRBV2	TRBJ2-2	NA	CASSVTSGAAGELFF
TRBV5-4	TRBJ1-5	NA	CASSQGTSNQPQHF
TRBV28	TRBJ2-7	NA	CASGDPGPNYEQYF
TRBV28	TRBJ1-1	NA	CASSLSLNTEAFF
TRBV2	TRBJ2-7	NA	CASSEAGTYRNFPYEQYF
TRBV30	TRBJ1-1	once	CAWSRQGAGTEAFF
TRBV7-9	TRBJ2-3	NA	CASSLAFGTDTQYF
TRBV11-2	TRBJ1-6	NA	CASSLTGTYNSPLHF
TRBV7-9	TRBJ2-3	once	CASSLGGRDTDTQYF
TRBV9	TRBJ2-7	once	CASSVGGQGTYEQYF
TRBV18	TRBJ2-3	NA	CASSPLHTDTQYF
TRBV5-1	TRBJ1-2	NA	CASSLLAPGTGAAGDYGYTF
TRBV27	TRBJ1-6	NA	CASSLTGGVSPLHF
TRBV5-4	TRBJ2-3	NA	CASSSGLVTDTQYF
TRBV18	TRBJ1-4	NA	CASSPPGRGNEKLFF
TRBV7-9	TRBJ1-1	NA	CASSLPWTNTEAFF
TRBV5-6	TRBJ2-3	NA	CASSLSRADTQYF
TRBV28	TRBJ2-7	NA	CASSPYRGFSYEQYF
TRBV5-1	TRBJ2-3	NA	CASSLIDRGSTDTQYF